This T cell receptor beta chain is drawn from a study of blood T cell repertoires in COVID-19. Study as a whole: Sources were T cells, B-cell-depleted T cells, or PBMCs; the material itself was cDNA or gDNA.

The germline gives CDR1 MNHEY, CDR2 SVGAGI. This CDR3 has 12 residues. Clinical histories supplied by participants themselves formed the basis of cohort assignment. Resolution of symptoms, clearance, or two negative PCRs was present in recovered Cohort 3 donors. Authors' processing steps: From reference gene primer amplification, estimates of nucleated cell counts were derived. Sequencing was performed with immunoSEQ multiplex PCR; in TCRdb, only in-frame clones are kept and a portion is missing. The V and J calls and clone size were taken over from that table, and D and trimming were inferred from the DNA. The data show approximately 170,000 clones, roughly four fifths seen once. This clone occurred once. At one end, the junction sequence differs from germline, possibly due to a read error.

The TCR was taken from a man in his forties or fifties who had recovered from COVID-19. The sample was PBMCs or T cells enriched from blood (not recorded which). The chain is built from TRBV6-5 and TRBJ1-1; D not certain. CDR3 DNA: TGTGCCAGCAGTTCCACGACAAGGCTGACGGTCTTT. It is translated as CASSSTTRLTVF.